Following are 7 T cell receptor beta chains from one sample sequenced in a study of blood T cell repertoires in COVID-19. Data came from immunoSEQ multiplex PCR; TCRdb stores just in-frame clones and leaves some out. The sample shows 250,000 or so clones, roughly 90% of them seen only once. Sequencing used peripheral blood. These receptors came from a woman aged 60-70 years with COVID-19, enrolled during active disease.

This rearrangement joins TRBV19 to TRBJ1-6, with 9 bases that match TRBD1. The CDR3 loop spans 16 amino acids. The V and J ends lost 3 bases and 7 bases, in that order; junction bases with no gene match: 7. Germline V CDR1 and CDR2: LNHDA, SQIVND (reference sequence). DNA for the CDR3: TGTGCCAGTAGTATCCAGACAGGGACAGGGAATTCACCCCTCCACTTT. Its translation: CASSIQTGTGNSPLHF.

The chain combines TRBV7-3 with TRBJ2-6; TRBD1 matches at 9 bases. Germline trimming cut 2 bases from V and 0 bases from J; bases unmatched to any gene: 8. The length of the CDR3 is 19 residues. Germline assignment: CDR1 SGHTA and CDR2 FQGTGA. The CDR3 loop is CASSLQETGGFSGANVLTF. Here the CDR3 DNA reads TGTGCCAGCAGCTTACAGGAGACAGGGGGTTTCTCTGGGGCCAACGTCCTGACTTTC.

The V gene is TRBV5-1, the J gene TRBJ2-5; 8 positions agree with TRBD1. CDR3 length: 15 residues. The germline V gene has CDR1 SGHRS and CDR2 YFSETQ. Unmatched junction bases numbered 6, after V lost 3 bases and J lost 2 bases. The CDR3 loop is CASSSTGAGQETQYF. CDR3 bases: TGCGCCAGCAGCTCGACAGGGGCAGGACAAGAGACCCAGTACTTC.

The chain combines TRBV3-1 (or the pseudogene TRBV3-2) with TRBJ1-1, with a weak D call TRBD1 (6 bases). Germline CDR1 LGHDT, CDR2 YNNKEL (reference sequence). Trimming removed 3 bases at V and 6 bases at J, with 11 bases between. The CDR3 runs 13 residues. CDR3 sequence: CASSQGAWAEAFF. The CDR3 nucleotides read TGTGCCAGCAGCCAGGGGGCCTGGGCTGAAGCTTTCTTT.

This clone was seen once. V gene TRBV5-1 combines with J gene TRBJ1-1, with a possible D match to TRBD1 (5 bases). The CDR3 has 16 amino acids. The V and J ends lost 1 base and 4 bases respectively, with 17 bases between them. Germline V gene lookup returns CDR1 SGHRS and CDR2 YFSETQ. The CDR3: CASSLMGRDSGTEAFF. CDR3 sequence (DNA): TGCGCCAGCAGCTTGATGGGACGGGACTCGGGCACTGAAGCTTTCTTT.

The chain employs TRBV5-1 and TRBJ2-1, with D possibly TRBD2 on 6 matching bases. The CDR3 contains 14 residues. CDR1 and CDR2 from the germline V gene are SGHRS and YFSETQ. The germline V and J ends were trimmed by 5 bases and 2 bases, with 11 bases remaining between them. This CDR3 reads CASSGGLTYNEQFF. The CDR3 DNA is TGCGCCAGCAGTGGAGGGTTAACCTACAATGAGCAGTTCTTC. Based on the CDR3 plus reference TRBV5-1 and TRBJ2-1, the full variable domain is KAGVTQTPRYLIKTRGQQVTLSCSPISGHRSVSWYQQTPGQGLQFLFEYFSETQRNKGNFPGRFSGRQFSNSRSEMNVSTLELGDSALYLCASSGGLTYNEQFFGPGTRLTVL.

J is TRBJ2-7 and V is TRBV27; no clear D gene. The ends were cut back, 4 bases at V and 11 bases at J, with 15 bases in the middle. The CDR3 runs to 12 residues. CDR1 and CDR2 (germline): MNHEY, SMNVEV (reference sequence). The CDR3 loop reads CASSYPGSFEYF. CDR3 DNA sequence: TGTGCCAGCAGTTACCCGGGTTCCTTTGAGTACTTC.